Sequencing of this T cell receptor (beta chain) was carried out in a study of blood T cell repertoires in COVID-19. Across the whole study: Specimens from acute and convalescent COVID-19 originated in the United States, Italy and Spain. The analysed material was cDNA or gDNA that came from T cells, B-cell-depleted T cells, or PBMCs.

The sample holds a few counts of this clone. The CDR3 is 15 residues long. The V gene's germline CDR1 is SEHNR and CDR2 FQNEAQ (reference sequence). The ends lost 5 bases at V and 8 bases at J; junction bases unmatched: 6. Original processing notes: From reference gene primer amplification, estimates of nucleated cell counts were derived. Profiling relied on immunoSEQ multiplex PCR, and the TCRdb table lists in-frame clones only, not all of them. V, J and clone size are taken as reported in that table, and D and trimming were inferred from the DNA itself. The table lists some 80,000 clones, roughly 84% of them singletons, with about a fifth in the top ten.

The chain combines TRBV7-9 with TRBJ2-4, with 13 bases aligning to TRBD2. Source material: peripheral blood. The TCR comes from a woman older than 75 in a cohort sampled during active or convalescent COVID-19. CDR3 DNA: TGTGCCAGCAGCATAGGGACTAGCGGGATTGACATTCAGTACTTC. This codes for CASSIGTSGIDIQYF. Supplemented by reference TRBV7-9 and TRBJ2-4, the full variable domain reads DTGVSQNPRHKITKRGQNVTFRCDPISEHNRLYWYRQTLGQGPEFLTYFQNEAQLEKSRLLSDRFSAERPKGSFSTLEIQRTEQGDSAMYLCASSIGTSGIDIQYFGAGTRLSVL.